The 27 T cell receptor beta chains listed next were all sequenced from one sample in a study of shared clonotypes between healthy human individuals. Some clones are missing from TCRdb's copy, which holds only in-frame ones; the method was immunoSEQ multiplex PCR. The top ten hold roughly 1.4% of the sample, which has under 1,100,000 clones, approximately 76% seen once. Sequencing was performed on memory CD4+ T cells sorted from blood. Subset described: CD45RA-negative fraction. Receptor source: a man aged 18 to 29 in good health.

The chain links TRBV7-2 to TRBJ1-1; D remains ambiguous. The V gene's germline CDR1 is SGHTA and CDR2 FQGNSA. The V end was cut by 6 bases, the J end by 7 bases, with 15 bases between. The CDR3 runs 13 residues. The CDR3 sequence is CASRVAAALEAFF. In DNA, the CDR3 is TGTGCCAGCAGGGTAGCGGCGGCCCTTGAAGCTTTCTTT.

The chain joins TRBV5-1 to TRBJ1-6; D might be TRBD1 (5 bases). This CDR3 region has 13 residues. Trimming removed 4 bases from V and 10 bases from J, with 12 bases in between. Germline lookup yields CDR1 SGHRS and CDR2 YFSETQ. The CDR3 DNA is TGCGCCAGCAGCGGGACTTCGGGCTCACCCCTCCACTTT. Protein product: CASSGTSGSPLHF.

J is TRBJ2-7 and V is TRBV2; 10 positions agree with TRBD2. This CDR3 is built from 13 residues. J was trimmed by 3 bases and V by 4 bases; bases with no gene match: 0. Germline V lookup: CDR1 SNHLY, CDR2 FYNNEI. CDR3 region: CASSASGGYEQYF. The CDR3 coding sequence is TGTGCCAGCAGTGCTAGCGGGGGCTACGAGCAGTACTTC.

The chain combines TRBV28 with TRBJ1-4; maybe TRBD1 (5 bases). This CDR3 has 13 residues. Germline V lookup: CDR1 MDHEN, CDR2 SYDVKM. V gave up 6 bases and J gave up 8 bases, with 13 bases separating them. CDR3 residues: CASRWGSSEKLFF. CDR3 sequence (DNA): TGTGCCAGCAGGTGGGGGAGTAGCGAAAAACTGTTTTTT.

This clone was observed a few times. The rearrangement links TRBV19 to TRBJ1-6; the D is unclear. The length of the CDR3 is 11 residues. Germline-derived CDR1 and CDR2 are LNHDA and SQIVND (reference sequence). Trimming cost V 3 bases and J 11 bases, with 5 bases left between them. CDR3 nucleotide sequence: TGTGCCAGTAGTATGGTTCCACCCCTCCACTTT. It codes for CASSMVPPLHF.

The V gene is TRBV7-2, the J gene TRBJ2-5, with unresolved D. CDR3 size: 14 residues. Trimming shortened V by 5 bases and J by 2 bases, and 12 bases separated the two germline ends. Germline V gene lookup returns CDR1 SGHTA and CDR2 FQGNSA. The CDR3 nucleotides are TGTGCCAGCAGCAAAAGGAGATGGCAAGAGACCCAGTACTTC. It translates to CASSKRRWQETQYF.

The chain recombines TRBV19 with TRBJ1-2; D perhaps matches TRBD1 (6 bases). V gave up 2 bases and J gave up 4 bases, with 23 bases separating them. This CDR3 comprises 18 residues. Germline CDR1 is LNHDA and CDR2 is SQIVND (reference sequence). CDR3 sequence: CASSISWGRSPTSYGYTF. The DNA of the CDR3 is TGTGCCAGTAGTATAAGTTGGGGGCGCAGTCCTACCAGCTATGGCTACACCTTC. The complete variable domain, with remaining parts taken from reference TRBV19 and TRBJ1-2, reads DGGITQSPKYLFRKEGQNVTLSCEQNLNHDAMYWYRQDPGQGLRLIYYSQIVNDFQKGDIAEGYSVSREKKESFPLTVTSAQKNPTAFYLCASSISWGRSPTSYGYTFGSGTRLTVV.

As concerns this clone: In the same sample, other DNA sequences code for this CDR3. The genes are TRBV30 and TRBJ2-7; D is unclear. Trimming stripped 3 bases from V and 1 base from J, with 13 bases between. Per the germline V gene, CDR1 is GTSNPN and CDR2 is SVGIG (reference sequence). The CDR3 is 14 residues long. CDR3 in DNA: TGTGCCTGGAGCCCCAGTGGGGTATCCTACGAGCAGTACTTC. Protein sequence: CAWSPSGVSYEQYF.

This chain connects TRBV4-3 to TRBJ2-7; the D gene is possibly TRBD1 (6 bases). CDR1 and CDR2 from the germline V gene are LGHNA and YSLEER. Trimming took off 1 base at V and 4 bases at J, with 14 bases between the two ends. The CDR3 loop spans 15 amino acids. DNA for the CDR3: TGCGCCAGCAGCCAAGTCCCAGGGGTGACTTACGAGCAGTACTTC. Amino acid sequence: CASSQVPGVTYEQYF.

The rearrangement links TRBV4-2 to TRBJ2-5; 9 bases are a match to TRBD1. The DNA end is a closer match to TRBJ2-7, so the J assignment may be wrong. The CDR3 is made up of 18 amino acids. Germline CDR1 LGHNA, CDR2 YNFKEQ. The CDR3 loop reads CASSQGGPLQGAMYEQYF. DNA for the CDR3: TGTGCCAGCAGCCAAGGAGGGCCCCTACAGGGGGCGATGTACGAGCAGTACTTC.

J is TRBJ2-3 and V is TRBV9; D ambiguous. The germline V and J ends were trimmed by 2 bases and 0 bases, with 10 bases remaining between them. The CDR3 covers 15 residues. Per the germline V gene, CDR1 is SGDLS and CDR2 is YYNGEE. Here the CDR3 DNA reads TGTGCCAGCAGCGTGTCAGTTTCTAGCACAGATACGCAGTATTTT. Its protein product is CASSVSVSSTDTQYF.

The CDR3 spells CASSQVLGGRSQFF. DNA of the CDR3: TGCGCCAGCAGCCAAGTGTTGGGGGGGAGATCGCAGTTCTTC. The chain has TRBV4-1 and TRBJ2-1; 7 nucleotides agree with TRBD2. The CDR3 extends over 14 amino acids. Germline V gene sequence: CDR1 MGHRA, CDR2 YSYEKL. The J segment lost 12 bases and the V segment lost 1 base, leaving 9 bases of the junction unmatched.

This clone was observed a handful of times. This chain connects TRBV18 to TRBJ1-2, with 7 bases identical to TRBD1. The CDR3 has 13 residues. Trimming took 2 bases from V and 4 from J; bases not matched to a gene: 1. Germline CDR1 and CDR2: KGHSH and LQKENI. The CDR3 region is CASSPEGAYGYTF. In DNA, the CDR3 is TGTGCCAGCTCACCAGAGGGGGCCTATGGCTACACCTTC.

Here the CDR3 reads CASNPTGGNSPLHF. The CDR3 DNA sequence: TGTGCCAGCAACCCAACAGGGGGGAATTCACCCCTCCACTTT. The chain carries TRBV11-2 and TRBJ1-6, with 8 bases fitting TRBD1. Trimming removed 7 bases from V and 7 bases from J; junction bases left unmatched: 6. The germline V gene encodes CDR1 SGHAT and CDR2 FQNNGV. This CDR3 spans 14 amino acids.

As regards this clone: The sample contains more than one DNA sequence encoding this CDR3. The chain employs TRBV30 and TRBJ1-2, with 9 bases matching TRBD1. The CDR3 extends over 15 amino acids. Germline assignment: CDR1 GTSNPN and CDR2 SVGIG (reference sequence). J gave up 0 bases and V 3 bases, and 5 bases lay outside the gene matches. Here the CDR3 reads CAWRPGQGSNYGYTF. CDR3 coding DNA: TGTGCCTGGAGACCGGGACAGGGATCTAACTATGGCTACACCTTC.

The V and J genes are TRBV4-1 and TRBJ1-5; 12 bases align to TRBD1. The germline CDR1 and CDR2 sequences are MGHRA and YSYEKL. V shed 2 bases, J shed 3 bases, and the junction held 2 bases outside the gene matches. This CDR3 comprises 16 residues. The CDR3 DNA follows: TGCGCCAGCAGCCAACCGGGACAGGGGGCCAATCAGCCCCAGCATTTT. Encoded protein: CASSQPGQGANQPQHF.

The genes are TRBV5-6 and TRBJ1-6; possible D gene TRBD1, 6 bases. This CDR3 is 17 amino acids long. The V end was cut by 1 base, the J end by 5 bases, with 16 bases between. Germline values: CDR1 SGHDT, CDR2 YYEEEE. CDR3 in amino acids: CASSLKTGTKDNSPLHF. The CDR3 coding sequence is TGTGCCAGCAGCTTGAAGACCGGGACAAAAGATAATTCACCCCTCCACTTT.

J is TRBJ2-5 and V is TRBV11-2; 8 nucleotides agree with TRBD1. CDR3 length: 15 amino acids. Germline V lookup: CDR1 SGHAT, CDR2 FQNNGV. Germline trimming cut 5 bases from V and 2 bases from J; bases unmatched to any gene: 7. This CDR3 reads CASSRGTGLQETQYF. CDR3 coding DNA: TGTGCCAGCAGCCGAGGGACAGGTCTACAAGAGACCCAGTACTTC.

The genes are TRBV6-1 and TRBJ2-3; 8 bases match TRBD1. The junction had 10 bases not matched to a gene; V was cut back by 5 bases and J by 6 bases. CDR1 and CDR2 (germline): MNHNS, SASEGT. The CDR3 loop spans 15 amino acids. The CDR3 DNA reads TGTGCCAGCAGTAGGGACAGGTCACGGAGGGATACGCAGTATTTT. Protein: CASSRDRSRRDTQYF.

Concerning this clone itself: Distinct nucleotide sequences in the sample also encode this CDR3. The V gene is TRBV19, the J gene TRBJ1-5; TRBD1 agrees at 7 bases. The J segment lost 0 bases and the V segment lost 4 bases, leaving 6 bases of the junction unmatched. The CDR3 consists of 16 residues. Germline-derived CDR1 and CDR2 are LNHDA and SQIVND (reference sequence). CDR3 sequence (DNA): TGTGCCAGTAGTAAAACGACAGGGAATAGCAATCAGCCCCAGCATTTT. It specifies CASSKTTGNSNQPQHF.

This clone turned up a few times. The chain links TRBV10-2 to TRBJ1-1; D is ambiguous. Germline V CDR1 and CDR2: WSHSY, SAAADI. V was clipped by 4 bases and J by 4 bases, with 16 bases between them. CDR3 length equals 15 residues. The CDR3 DNA reads TGCGCCAGCAGTGTTGGCGGGCTCTCGGGCACTGAAGCTTTCTTT. Its translation: CASSVGGLSGTEAFF.

Comment on this clone: This sample includes further DNA sequences coding for the same CDR3. CDR3 in amino acids: CASSLEWGSYNEQFF. In nucleotides, the CDR3 is TGCGCCAGCAGCTTGGAGTGGGGCTCCTACAATGAGCAGTTCTTC. The chain combines TRBV5-1 with TRBJ2-1; the D is unclear. This CDR3 contains 15 residues. Trimming took 0 bases from V and 0 from J, leaving 7 bases between them. Germline V CDR1 and CDR2: SGHRS, YFSETQ.

This chain connects TRBV28 to TRBJ1-4; TRBD1 agrees at 10 bases. V shed 5 bases and J 6 bases; nucleotides not matched to a gene: 6. The CDR3 loop spans 15 amino acids. CDR1 and CDR2 (germline): MDHEN, SYDVKM. CDR3 protein: CASSRSDRGHEKLFF. CDR3 DNA sequence: TGTGCCAGCAGTCGTAGCGACAGGGGGCATGAAAAACTGTTTTTT.

The chain employs TRBV5-1 and TRBJ2-2; the D is unclear. The CDR3 runs to 15 residues. In germline, CDR1 is SGHRS, CDR2 YFSETQ. Trimming took 0 bases from V and 1 from J, leaving 7 bases between them. CDR3 DNA sequence: TGCGCCAGCAGCTTGGATGGGGTGAACACCGGGGAGCTGTTTTTT. Amino acids: CASSLDGVNTGELFF.

DNA for the CDR3: TGTGCCAGCAGCTCTAGTCCCACAGGTGAAAAACTGTTTTTT. Its protein product is CASSSSPTGEKLFF. The chain combines TRBV11-2 with TRBJ1-4; the D gene is possibly TRBD1 (5 bases). Germline lookup yields CDR1 SGHAT and CDR2 FQNNGV. The ends were cut back, 4 bases at V and 7 bases at J, with 13 bases in the middle. The CDR3 runs 14 residues.

The gene calls are TRBV5-1 and TRBJ2-1; TRBD2 agrees at 10 bases. CDR3 length: 17 amino acids. J lost 4 bases, V lost 1 base, and 8 bases had no gene match. The V gene's germline CDR1 is SGHRS and CDR2 YFSETQ. For the CDR3, the DNA is TGCGCCAGCAGCTTGTCTCCTAGCGGGGGAACATACAATGAGCAGTTCTTC. Its protein is CASSLSPSGGTYNEQFF.

CDR3 in DNA: TGTGCCAGCAGCTCTACTAGCGGGGGCACCGGGGAGCTGTTTTTT. It specifies CASSSTSGGTGELFF. This chain links TRBV7-6 with TRBJ2-2; 11 bases fit TRBD2. Trimming cost V 4 bases and J 4 bases; bases outside gene matches: 2. This CDR3 is built from 15 residues. Germline assignment: CDR1 SGHVS and CDR2 FNYEAQ.